This section outlines one T cell receptor (beta chain) sequence together with its context. Mismatch with germline at one junction end may stem from a read error. This sample stems from a study of molecular identifiers for immune sequencing clone quantification. This CDR3 has 16 amino acids. CDR1 LGHNA and CDR2 YNFKEQ come from the germline V gene. TCRdb used MiXCR to reprocess the PCR reads, holding one entry per CDR3 protein. The data show about 640,000 distinct CDR3 sequences, with about 20% seen just once and roughly 0.85% held by the top ten. The V call is TRBV4-2, the J call TRBJ1-1; no clear D gene. The sequenced sample consisted of naive CD8+ T cells from blood, with Jurkat cell RNA spiked in. The subset was: FACS-sorted CD8+CD4-CCR7+CD45RA+ naive T cells. The TCR comes from a human donor in good health. Some libraries in this study had Jurkat cell RNA spiked in. CDR3 loop: CASSQEGIIVDTEALF. In nucleotides, the CDR3 is TGTGCCAGCAGCCAAGAAGGAATTATTGTCGACACTGAAGCTCTCTTC.